A selection of T cell receptor beta chains follows, all from one sample in a study of T cell responses to AZD1222 COVID-19 vaccine. Profiling relied on immunoSEQ multiplex PCR, and the TCRdb table lists in-frame clones only, not all of them. This repertoire shows 240,000 or so clones, approximately 95% found once; its top ten account for around 0.58%. Sequences were derived from peripheral blood, sampled on day 0 of AZD1222 vaccination. The receptor set was obtained from an adult in good health. The CDR3 runs from the conserved cysteine through the conserved F or W.

v_gene	j_gene	CDR3aa
TRBV5-1	TRBJ2-6	CASSLQGTGGVGANVLTF
TRBV5-5	TRBJ2-3	CASSWTLATDTQYF
TRBV5-4	TRBJ1-5	CASSPGQGSNQPQHF
TRBV10-2	TRBJ2-5	CASSGDQGPLETQYF
TRBV28	TRBJ2-7	CASSFPGTSVYEQYF
TRBV19	TRBJ1-1	CASTRTGGTEAFF
TRBV7-9	TRBJ1-1	CASSLAGTGPEAFF
TRBV7-2	TRBJ2-2	CASSSYLGTGELFF
TRBV29-1	TRBJ2-7	CSVRPLGGDYEQYF
TRBV18	TRBJ1-5	CASSPGYSNQPQHF
TRBV2	TRBJ1-2	CASTQAEGYTF
TRBV11-1	TRBJ1-1	CASTHTLPNTEAFF
TRBV28	TRBJ2-7	CASSLFTLRANEQYF
TRBV28	TRBJ1-2	CASSSGLGYTF
TRBV7-8	TRBJ2-1	CASSLERGHYNEQFF
TRBV3-1/TRBV3-2	TRBJ1-5	CASSETGSQPQHF
TRBV5-1	TRBJ2-2	CASSLQGADTGELFF
TRBV10-2	TRBJ2-7	CASRTDLAGESYEQYF
TRBV12-3/TRBV12-4	TRBJ2-1	CATGLSAYNEQFF
TRBV28	TRBJ2-1	CASSLALTGTYNEQFF
TRBV19	TRBJ1-3	CASSTVAGNTIYF
TRBV7-9	TRBJ2-5	CASSLAGVETQYF
TRBV7-2	TRBJ2-1	CASSLYPGTNEQFF
TRBV7-2	TRBJ2-7	CASSPGLGRSEQYF
TRBV5-4	TRBJ1-1	CASSLARQGYTEAFF
TRBV2	TRBJ1-1	CASSEARSLANTEAFF
TRBV28	TRBJ1-4	CASSGGTGQTNEKLFF
TRBV4-1	TRBJ1-3	CASSQGPAGPLGNTIYF
TRBV27	TRBJ2-1	CASSLWGQPNEQFF
TRBV7-9	TRBJ1-4	CASSRLTGGVEKLFF
TRBV27	TRBJ1-1	CASSLRDPNTEAFF
TRBV9	TRBJ1-6	CASSVGGNDSPLHF
TRBV5-8	TRBJ1-5	CASSPRTGANQPQHF
TRBV11-2	TRBJ2-5	CASSRTSGVRETQYF
TRBV28	TRBJ1-5	CASRGQGGNQPQHF
TRBV9	TRBJ2-7	CASSGGSYYEQYF
TRBV7-9	TRBJ2-1	CASSLVESPYNEQFF
TRBV11-1	TRBJ2-3	CASSLARGTDTQYF
TRBV20-1	TRBJ2-1	CSARGGEQFF
TRBV7-9	TRBJ1-2	CASSSGVLYGYTF
TRBV11-3	TRBJ2-3	CASRRGGGAQTTDTQYF
TRBV29-1	TRBJ1-1	CSVGPAPDTEAFF
TRBV6-5	TRBJ1-5	CASRAHQGQPQHF
TRBV29-1	TRBJ1-2	CSARSQGDNYGYTF
TRBV5-4	TRBJ1-2	CASSADPGNYGYTF
TRBV10-2	TRBJ2-7	CASSEGRRGYEQYF
TRBV11-2	TRBJ2-1	CASSSMDRRSSRFYNEQFF
TRBV28	TRBJ1-2	CASSFKPLLEGYTF
TRBV5-8	TRBJ2-1	CASSSPLAGILNEQFF
TRBV4-1	TRBJ1-2	CASSQGWGFNYGYTF
TRBV6-5	TRBJ1-1	CASRVGKTEAFF
TRBV6-5	TRBJ1-5	CASSPLTGQPQHF
TRBV9	TRBJ1-2	CASSPGQGFYGYTF
TRBV28	TRBJ2-7	CASSGRREQYF
TRBV19	TRBJ2-2	CASLPAGSTGELFF
TRBV6-1	TRBJ2-3	CASSERLTGSTDTQYF
TRBV2	TRBJ2-7	CASRDDRYEQYF
TRBV28	TRBJ1-4	CASSLSEKLFF
TRBV19	TRBJ1-2	CASTTGSKGYTF